Below are 6 T cell receptor beta chains sequenced from a single sample in a study of blood T cell repertoires in COVID-19. Sequencing used immunoSEQ multiplex PCR; TCRdb keeps in-frame clones, though not all of them. Of 120,000 or so clones detected, around 87% appear once; the ten largest clones hold around 7.3%. The specimen was peripheral blood. Receptors originate from a man aged 50 to 59 with acute or convalescent COVID-19.

The chain links TRBV6-5 to TRBJ1-4; D is possibly TRBD1 (5 bases). CDR3 length: 15 residues. The V end was cut by 5 bases, the J end by 2 bases, with 12 bases between. CDR1 and CDR2 from the germline V gene are MNHEY and SVGAGI. The CDR3 sequence is CASSTAGYTNEKLFF. The CDR3 region has the DNA TGTGCCAGCAGTACAGCAGGGTACACTAATGAAAAACTGTTTTTT.

The V call is TRBV19, the J call TRBJ1-2, with TRBD1 as a possible D gene (5 bases). The CDR3 extends over 11 amino acids. Germline values: CDR1 LNHDA, CDR2 SQIVND (reference sequence). Deletions cut 8 bases from V and 4 bases from J, with 8 bases between. CDR3 coding DNA: TGTGCCAGTTTCGGGGGCTATGGCTACACCTTC. Amino acid sequence: CASFGGYGYTF.

The sample holds one count of this clone. The V and J genes are TRBV6-5 and TRBJ2-5; a possible D gene is TRBD1 (6 bases). This CDR3 spans 13 amino acids. V shed 6 bases and J shed 5 bases, with 13 bases lying between them. Germline V lookup: CDR1 MNHEY, CDR2 SVGAGI. CDR3 sequence (DNA): TGTGCCAGCAGAACCGGGACAACGGAGACCCAGTACTTC. This sequence encodes CASRTGTTETQYF.

The rearrangement uses TRBV11-2 and TRBJ2-1, with 9 bases fitting TRBD2. The germline CDR1 and CDR2 sequences are SGHAT and FQNNGV. The CDR3 has 18 residues. With 0 bases clipped from V and 0 bases from J, the junction kept 6 bases outside the gene matches. The CDR3 loop reads CASSLDLGLATSYNEQFF. In nucleotides, the CDR3 is TGTGCCAGCAGCTTAGACCTAGGACTAGCGACCTCCTACAATGAGCAGTTCTTC.

The rearrangement uses TRBV11-3 and TRBJ2-7; a weak D match, TRBD1 (6 bases). Germline CDR1 is SGHNT and CDR2 is YENEEA. Deletions cut 0 bases from V and 1 base from J, with 13 bases between. The CDR3 consists of 16 residues. The DNA for the CDR3 is TGTGCCAGCAGCTTAGAATCTAGGGGGAGATCCTACGAGCAGTACTTC. It codes for CASSLESRGRSYEQYF. Full variable domain (missing parts from reference TRBV11-3 and TRBJ2-7): EAGVVQSPRYKIIEKKQPVAFWCNPISGHNTLYWYLQNLGQGPELLIRYENEEAVDDSQLPKDRFSAERLKGVDSTLKIQPAELGDSAVYLCASSLESRGRSYEQYFGPGTRLTVT.

The chain employs TRBV5-1 and TRBJ2-7, with 8 bases fitting TRBD1. With V trimmed by 4 bases and J by 1 base, 4 bases remained unmatched. Germline lookup yields CDR1 SGHRS and CDR2 YFSETQ. CDR3 length: 14 amino acids. CDR3 bases: TGCGCCAGCAGCCCCAGACAGGGGTCCTACGAGCAGTACTTC. The encoded protein is CASSPRQGSYEQYF.